The 5 T cell receptor beta chains below all came from one sample that was sequenced in a study of blood T cell repertoires in COVID-19. Produced via immunoSEQ multiplex PCR; TCRdb's table is partial and in-frame only. Of a few hundred thousand clones listed, approximately 86% are singletons. The sequenced sample consisted of PBMCs or T cells enriched from blood (not recorded which). These TCRs come from a woman between 50 and 59 years old with acute COVID-19.

The chain recombines TRBV29-1 with TRBJ2-7, with D maybe TRBD2 (5 bases). The germline V gene has CDR1 SQVTM and CDR2 ANQGSEA. V lost 4 bases, J lost 4 bases, and 11 bases lay in between. The CDR3 runs 12 residues. The CDR3 region is CSVVEVGYEQYF. The CDR3, as DNA: TGCAGCGTTGTGGAGGTCGGTTACGAGCAGTACTTC.

This clone was seen at least ten times. This chain links TRBV28 with TRBJ2-3; D is undetermined. CDR3 length: 12 residues. Germline assignment: CDR1 MDHEN and CDR2 SYDVKM. V shed 5 bases and J shed 3 bases, with 6 bases lying between them. In nucleotides, the CDR3 is TGTGCCAGCAGTCCTAAAACAGATACGCAGTATTTT. This translates into CASSPKTDTQYF.

The rearrangement uses TRBV5-1 and TRBJ2-7; TRBD2 is a possible D gene (6 bases). Germline V gene sequence: CDR1 SGHRS, CDR2 YFSETQ. Trimming cost V 4 bases and J 0 bases, with 11 bases left between them. The CDR3 spans 14 residues. The CDR3 here is CASSGAGSSYEQYF. CDR3 nucleotide sequence: TGCGCCAGCAGCGGGGCGGGAAGCTCCTACGAGCAGTACTTC.

The chain uses TRBV28 and TRBJ2-7, with TRBD2 matching over 11 bases. V shed 4 bases, J shed 6 bases, and the junction held 20 bases outside the gene matches. Germline loops: CDR1 MDHEN, CDR2 SYDVKM. This CDR3 spans 19 amino acids. CDR3 residues: CASSSKWGGTSGSRGEQYF. CDR3 DNA sequence: TGTGCCAGCAGTTCAAAGTGGGGGGGAACTAGCGGGAGTCGAGGCGAGCAGTACTTC.

The chain joins TRBV7-2 to TRBJ1-2; 8 positions match TRBD1. After removal of 4 bases from V and 4 bases from J, the junction contained 8 bases not matched to a gene. Germline V gene lookup returns CDR1 SGHTA and CDR2 FQGNSA. The CDR3 has 15 amino acids. CDR3 residues: CASSSKGQALYGYTF. The CDR3 nucleotides are TGTGCCAGCAGCTCAAAGGGACAGGCCCTCTATGGCTACACCTTC.